Following are 26 T cell receptor beta chains from one sample sequenced in a study of blood T cell repertoires in COVID-19. Profiled with immunoSEQ multiplex PCR; TCRdb holds only in-frame clones, not every one. The sample lists approximately 250,000 clones, about 90% seen once, with 3.1% in the top ten. The sample was PBMCs or T cells enriched from blood (not recorded which). These receptors all stem from a woman in her forties who had been exposed to COVID-19.

The chain has TRBV19 and TRBJ2-7; TRBD1 matches at 10 bases. The germline V gene encodes CDR1 LNHDA and CDR2 SQIVND (reference sequence). J gave up 1 base and V 7 bases, and 4 bases lay outside the gene matches. The CDR3 loop spans 14 amino acids. The CDR3 coding sequence is TGTGCCAGTACCCAGGGACAGGGGTCCTACGAGCAGTACTTC. Residues: CASTQGQGSYEQYF.

The rearrangement links TRBV12-2 to TRBJ1-5. TRBV12-2 is termed a pseudogene. CDR3 length: 16 amino acids. CDR3 sequence reads: CASRPRGGGCYQPQHF. As DNA, the CDR3 is TGTGCAAGTCGTCCCAGGGGAGGGGGTTGTTATCAGCCCCAGCATTTT.

The J gene is TRBJ1-1, the V gene TRBV10-2, with TRBD1 matching 8 bases. This CDR3 has 13 amino acids. CDR1 is WSHSY, CDR2 SAAADI, per germline. V lost 5 bases to trimming and J lost 4 bases; unmatched junction nucleotides: 3. The CDR3 nucleotides are TGCGCCAGCAGTTTGACAGGGGCCACTGAAGCTTTCTTT. This translates into CASSLTGATEAFF.

The rearrangement joins TRBV7-2 to TRBJ1-2, with TRBD1 identical over 9 bases. Germline CDR1 is SGHTA and CDR2 is FQGNSA. The CDR3 totals 17 residues. Trimming removed 3 bases from V and 6 bases from J; junction bases left unmatched: 14. CDR3 nucleotides: TGTGCCAGCAGCTTTTCCCCCTACCCGACAGGGGGACATGGCTACACCTTC. It specifies CASSFSPYPTGGHGYTF. The full variable domain, in which reference TRBV7-2 and TRBJ1-2 provide the parts outside the CDR3, is GAGVSQSPSNKVTEKGKDVELRCDPISGHTALYWYRQSLGQGLEFLIYFQGNSAPDKSGLPSDRFSAERTGGSVSTLTIQRTQQEDSAVYLCASSFSPYPTGGHGYTFGSGTRLTVV.

The CDR3 DNA is TGTGCCAGCAGCTTGGGGGCCGGGTTGAATGGCTACACCTTC. Protein sequence: CASSLGAGLNGYTF. V gene TRBV11-2 combines with J gene TRBJ1-2; maybe TRBD1 (6 bases). V was shortened by 3 bases and J by 6 bases, with 14 bases between the two germline ends. This CDR3 is built from 14 residues. Germline V gene data show CDR1 as SGHAT and CDR2 as FQNNGV.

This chain connects TRBV30 to TRBJ2-7; D is perhaps TRBD1 (5 bases). The V end was cut by 0 bases, the J end by 5 bases, with 8 bases between. Germline V CDR1 and CDR2: GTSNPN, SVGIG (reference sequence). The CDR3 has 12 amino acids. The CDR3 here is CAWSVKGNEQYF. The CDR3 DNA is TGTGCCTGGAGTGTAAAGGGGAACGAGCAGTACTTC.

The chain recombines TRBV2 with TRBJ1-1, with D perhaps TRBD1 (5 bases). The V end was cut by 4 bases, the J end by 3 bases, with 9 bases between. CDR3 length: 13 amino acids. Germline loops: CDR1 SNHLY, CDR2 FYNNEI. This chain's CDR3 is CASSVRQYTEAFF. CDR3 sequence (DNA): TGTGCCAGCAGTGTTCGACAGTACACTGAAGCTTTCTTT.

On this clone: Just one base apart from a much larger clone, this may be a read error. The sample has other DNA sequences that encode this CDR3 too. The chain links TRBV6-2 or TRBV6-3 to TRBJ2-7; TRBD1 aligns across 7 bases. The ends lost 2 bases at V and 0 bases at J; junction bases unmatched: 10. Germline CDR1 is MNHEY and CDR2 is SVGEGT. The CDR3 is made up of 17 amino acids. The CDR3 DNA reads TGTGCCAGCAGTTACATCTACAGGGGTGACCACTCCTACGAGCAGTACGTC. It yields the protein CASSYIYRGDHSYEQYV.

The chain links TRBV7-9 to TRBJ1-2, with TRBD1 matching over 8 bases. The V segment lost 3 bases and the J segment 7 bases; nucleotides outside the gene matches: 4. This CDR3 is 13 amino acids long. Germline lookup yields CDR1 SEHNR and CDR2 FQNEAQ (reference sequence). The CDR3 protein is CASSLTGDRGYTF. CDR3 nucleotides: TGTGCCAGCAGCTTGACAGGGGACCGTGGCTACACCTTC. The full variable domain, its missing parts supplied by reference TRBV7-9 and TRBJ1-2, is DTGVSQNPRHKITKRGQNVTFRCDPISEHNRLYWYRQTLGQGPEFLTYFQNEAQLEKSRLLSDRFSAERPKGSFSTLEIQRTEQGDSAMYLCASSLTGDRGYTFGSGTRLTVV.

The chain couples TRBV28 to TRBJ1-2, with a possible D match to TRBD1 (6 bases). Germline assignment: CDR1 MDHEN and CDR2 SYDVKM. The CDR3 is 9 residues long. In nucleotides, the CDR3 is TGTGCTACAGGGAATGGCTACACCTTC. Protein product: CATGNGYTF.

The chain uses TRBV2 and TRBJ1-1, with 9 bases lining up with TRBD1. V lost 6 bases, J lost 6 bases, and 8 bases stayed unmatched. Germline V lookup: CDR1 SNHLY, CDR2 FYNNEI. The CDR3 is 14 residues long. The CDR3 DNA reads TGTGCCAGCAGAGACAGGGGGGGTAGGTCTGAAGCTTTCTTT. Protein product: CASRDRGGRSEAFF.

V and J are TRBV7-3 and TRBJ2-2, with D possibly being TRBD2 (5 bases). This CDR3 is 13 amino acids long. Germline V gene data show CDR1 as SGHTA and CDR2 as FQGTGA. V was trimmed by 3 bases and J by 5 bases, leaving 7 bases between them. The CDR3 region is CASSFGGTGELFF. CDR3 bases: TGTGCCAGCAGCTTTGGCGGGACCGGGGAGCTGTTTTTT.

The sample holds one count of this clone. The sample holds other DNA sequences that translate to the same CDR3. The chain employs TRBV5-8 and TRBJ1-5; D remains ambiguous. V was pared by 0 bases and J by 2 bases, with 3 bases between. The CDR3 covers 13 residues. The germline gives CDR1 SGHTS, CDR2 YDEGEE. The chain's CDR3 is CASSLVGNQPQHF. In DNA form, the CDR3 reads TGTGCCAGCAGCTTGGTCGGCAATCAGCCCCAGCATTTT.

CDR3 in amino acids: CAINRDRFVVDGYTF. The DNA of the CDR3 is TGTGCCATCAACCGGGACAGGTTTGTCGTTGATGGCTACACCTTC. The rearrangement uses TRBV10-3 and TRBJ1-2, with 8 positions matching TRBD1. The CDR3 is 15 amino acids. J was trimmed by 6 bases and V by 7 bases; bases with no gene match: 13. Germline loops: CDR1 ENHRY, CDR2 SYGVKD.

The chain uses TRBV6-2 or TRBV6-3 and TRBJ2-5; TRBD2 matches at 10 bases. The CDR3 is made up of 15 amino acids. V shed 5 bases and J 1 base; nucleotides not matched to a gene: 4. Germline V gene sequence: CDR1 MNHEY, CDR2 SVGEGT. CDR3 nucleotides: TGTGCCAGCAGTCAGCGGGGGGGTTTCCAAGAGACCCAGTACTTC. Translating gives CASSQRGGFQETQYF.

V usage is TRBV25-1 and J usage is TRBJ1-5, with TRBD1 matching 7 bases. With 8 bases clipped from V and 2 bases from J, the junction kept 3 bases outside the gene matches. Germline assignment: CDR1 MGHDK and CDR2 SYGVNS. The CDR3 length is 13 residues. The CDR3 DNA reads as TGTGCCAGCCGAGGACAGGGCAATCAGCCCCAGCATTTT. Translated, it gives CASRGQGNQPQHF.

The CDR3: CASSRARETSILSTDTQYF. The CDR3 nucleotides read TGTGCCAGCAGCCGGGCCCGGGAGACCTCCATATTAAGCACAGATACGCAGTATTTT. The chain recombines TRBV7-6 with TRBJ2-3; D is possibly TRBD2 (6 bases). The CDR3 covers 19 residues. Trimming removed 5 bases from V and 0 bases from J, with 24 bases in between. CDR1 is SGHVS, CDR2 FNYEAQ, per germline.

The chain links TRBV11-3 to TRBJ2-1; possible D gene TRBD2, 5 bases. Germline-derived CDR1 and CDR2 are SGHNT and YENEEA. The CDR3 is made up of 13 amino acids. V was shortened by 0 bases and J by 8 bases, with 8 bases between the two germline ends. The CDR3 DNA is TGTGCCAGCAGCTTAGAACCGAGGGATGAGCAGTTCTTC. Its protein is CASSLEPRDEQFF.

The chain uses TRBV9 and TRBJ2-3, with TRBD1 matching 7 bases. Germline V gives CDR1 SGDLS, CDR2 YYNGEE. This CDR3 has 16 amino acids. V was clipped by 3 bases and J by 6 bases; unmatched bases: 13. CDR3 sequence: CASSANKGALVDTQYF. The CDR3 nucleotides read TGTGCCAGCAGCGCCAACAAGGGGGCCCTCGTGGATACGCAGTATTTT.

The V call is TRBV27, the J call TRBJ2-1; TRBD2 matches at 11 bases. The CDR3 has 16 amino acids. Germline loops: CDR1 MNHEY, CDR2 SMNVEV (reference sequence). Trimming cost V 2 bases and J 6 bases; bases outside gene matches: 6. CDR3 loop: CASSLIPLAGGNEQFF. The CDR3 coding sequence is TGTGCCAGCAGTTTAATCCCGCTAGCGGGAGGCAATGAGCAGTTCTTC.

The chain uses TRBV24-1 and TRBJ2-1, with TRBD1 as a possible D gene (6 bases). This CDR3 has 16 amino acids. Trimming stripped 1 base from V and 6 bases from J, with 15 bases between. Germline V gives CDR1 KGHDR, CDR2 SFDVKD. The CDR3 is CATSDLGQQGVNEQFF. In DNA form, the CDR3 reads TGTGCCACCAGTGATTTAGGGCAACAGGGAGTCAATGAGCAGTTCTTC.

As concerns this clone: Other DNA sequences of this sample code for an identical CDR3. The gene calls are TRBV2 and TRBJ2-1; 9 bases are a match to TRBD2. V lost 4 bases to trimming and J lost 1 base; unmatched junction nucleotides: 2. Germline CDR1 reads SNHLY; CDR2 reads FYNNEI. The length of the CDR3 is 15 residues. CDR3: CASSAAGGSYNEQFF. Here the CDR3 DNA reads TGTGCCAGCAGTGCGGCGGGGGGGTCCTACAATGAGCAGTTCTTC.

The chain employs TRBV4-3 and TRBJ2-2, with 7 bases identical to TRBD1. The J segment lost 4 bases and the V segment lost 3 bases, leaving 5 bases of the junction unmatched. The germline CDR1 and CDR2 sequences are LGHNA and YSLEER. This CDR3 contains 15 residues. The CDR3 DNA reads TGCGCCAGCAGCCAGAAACAGGGGTTCACCGGGGAGCTGTTTTTT. This gives the protein CASSQKQGFTGELFF.

The rearrangement links TRBV28 to TRBJ1-4, with 7 bases lining up with TRBD1. V lost 7 bases, J lost 0 bases, and 2 bases stayed unmatched. Germline CDR1 reads MDHEN; CDR2 reads SYDVKM. The CDR3 is made up of 14 amino acids. CDR3 sequence reads: CASIRGPTNEKLFF. CDR3 DNA sequence: TGTGCCAGCATTAGGGGGCCAACTAATGAAAAACTGTTTTTT.

V usage is TRBV11-3 and J usage is TRBJ1-1; TRBD1 matches at 7 bases. The junction had 12 bases not matched to a gene; V was cut back by 5 bases and J by 0 bases. Germline V gene sequence: CDR1 SGHNT, CDR2 YENEEA. The CDR3 totals 17 residues. In nucleotides, the CDR3 is TGTGCCAGCAGCGCCACGGGACAGATTTTGGTGAACACTGAAGCTTTCTTT. This encodes CASSATGQILVNTEAFF.

V and J are TRBV5-4 and TRBJ1-2, with D possibly being TRBD1 (6 bases). The V gene's germline CDR1 is SGHNT and CDR2 YYREEE (reference sequence). The CDR3 consists of 16 residues. The germline V and J ends were trimmed by 0 bases and 1 base, with 13 bases remaining between them. CDR3 sequence reads: CASSLDRQGLNYGYTF. CDR3 bases: TGTGCCAGCAGCTTGGATCGCCAGGGGCTTAACTATGGCTACACCTTC.